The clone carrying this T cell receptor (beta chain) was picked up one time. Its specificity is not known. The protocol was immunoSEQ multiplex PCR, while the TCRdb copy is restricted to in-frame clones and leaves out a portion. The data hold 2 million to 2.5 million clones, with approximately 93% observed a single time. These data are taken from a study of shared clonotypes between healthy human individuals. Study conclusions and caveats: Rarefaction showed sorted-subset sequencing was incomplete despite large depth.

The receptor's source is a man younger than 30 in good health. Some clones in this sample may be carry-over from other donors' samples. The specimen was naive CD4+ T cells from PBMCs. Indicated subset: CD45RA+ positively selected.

The CDR3 bases are TGTGCCAGCAGTTCACGACAGGGTATGGGCTACACCTTC. Translation gives CASSSRQGMGYTF. The chain links TRBV28 to TRBJ1-2; 7 bases line up with TRBD1. Trimming cost V 4 bases and J 8 bases; bases outside gene matches: 7. Germline V gives CDR1 MDHEN, CDR2 SYDVKM. The CDR3 sequence is 13 residues long.